Each of the 18 T cell receptor beta chains below was sequenced from the same sample in a study of T-cell memory formation after mild COVID-19. TCRdb independently ran MiXCR on the 5' RACE reads; one entry per CDR3 protein. The repertoire has 300,000 to 350,000 distinct CDR3 sequences, roughly 19% of them found once; the top ten carry roughly 21%. Sequenced input: PBMCs or a T cell subset sorted from them (not recorded which). These receptors all come from a man aged 18 to 35 who had mild COVID-19 (a few samples of this study predate the infection). Cell type and time point are not known.

The chain joins TRBV11-1 to TRBJ1-2, with D unresolved. Germline V gene sequence: CDR1 SGHAT, CDR2 FQDESV (reference sequence). The CDR3 has 11 amino acids. Trimming cost V 5 bases and J 8 bases, with 9 bases left between them. The CDR3 DNA reads as TGTGCCAGCAGCGGACGTCAGGGCTACACCTTC. The encoded protein is CASSGRQGYTF.

A few counts support this clonotype. The rearrangement joins TRBV7-2 to TRBJ2-1, with 7 positions matching TRBD2. Per germline, CDR1 SGHTA and CDR2 FQGNSA. The CDR3 covers 16 residues. Trimming removed 5 bases from V and 4 bases from J; junction bases left unmatched: 11. In DNA form, the CDR3 reads TGTGCCAGCAGCCCAAGAAGTCTAGCGGCGTACAATGAGCAGTTCTTC. Translating gives CASSPRSLAAYNEQFF.

This clonotype was detected only a few times. V and J are TRBV11-2 and TRBJ2-1, with 7 bases matching TRBD2. CDR1 SGHAT and CDR2 FQNNGV come from the germline V gene. V lost 4 bases, J lost 8 bases, and 8 bases stayed unmatched. This CDR3 has 14 amino acids. As DNA, the CDR3 is TGTGCCAGCAGCTGGACTAGTGCTTCGGATGAGCAGTTCTTC. Translated, it gives CASSWTSASDEQFF.

The rearrangement joins TRBV2 to TRBJ1-5, with 8 bases aligning to TRBD1. V shed 5 bases, J shed 1 base, and the junction held 4 bases outside the gene matches. The CDR3 has 15 amino acids. The germline V gene encodes CDR1 SNHLY and CDR2 FYNNEI. CDR3 sequence: CASSQGAASNQPQHF. The CDR3 DNA reads as TGTGCCAGCAGTCAGGGGGCGGCGAGCAATCAGCCCCAGCATTTT.

There are a few counts of this clonotype. At one boundary the junction diverges from the germline segment, which might be a read error. The chain joins TRBV12-3 or TRBV12-4 to TRBJ2-3; 11 bases are shared with TRBD2. The CDR3 sequence is 15 residues long. The CDR3 reads CASNLLAGGTDTQYF. CDR3 sequence (DNA): TGTGCCAGCAATTTACTAGCGGGGGGCACAGATACGCAGTATTTT.

V and J are TRBV6-2 or TRBV6-3 and TRBJ1-5; maybe TRBD1 (5 bases). Per the germline V gene, CDR1 is MNHEY and CDR2 is SVGEGT. V lost 2 bases and J 0 bases, leaving 14 bases between the germline ends. CDR3 length: 17 amino acids. The CDR3 nucleotides are TGTGCCAGCAGTTACACAGGACCGCTCTATAGCAATCAGCCCCAGCATTTT. Amino acid sequence: CASSYTGPLYSNQPQHF.

This clonotype was seen only a few times. The chain recombines TRBV20-1 with TRBJ1-5; D may be TRBD1 (5 bases). Between the trimmed V and J ends, which lost 3 bases and 2 bases, there was a span of 8 bases. Germline V gene lookup returns CDR1 DFQATT and CDR2 SNEGSKA (reference sequence). The CDR3 contains 13 residues. The CDR3 coding sequence is TGCAGTGCTAGCCCGGGGGGCAATCAGCCCCAGCATTTT. Translated: CSASPGGNQPQHF.

This chain connects TRBV4-3 to TRBJ2-6; 7 positions agree with TRBD2. Germline V gene lookup returns CDR1 LGHNA and CDR2 YSLEER. The CDR3 runs to 14 residues. V lost 4 bases to trimming and J lost 15 bases; unmatched junction nucleotides: 12. CDR3 residues: CASSPALGGNGLTF. DNA for the CDR3: TGCGCCAGCAGCCCCGCCCTCGGGGGGAATGGCCTGACTTTC.

This clonotype was detected only a few times. The chain combines TRBV3-1 with TRBJ2-7; TRBD2 might be the D (7 bases). Germline values: CDR1 LGHDT, CDR2 YNNKEL (reference sequence). The CDR3 loop spans 13 amino acids. V was cut by 5 bases and J by 6 bases, with 14 bases left in between. CDR3 in amino acids: CASSMRGGIEQYF. CDR3 nucleotide sequence: TGTGCCAGCAGCATGAGGGGGGGCATCGAGCAGTACTTC.

V gene TRBV7-2 combines with J gene TRBJ1-5; no clear D gene. Germline loops: CDR1 SGHTA, CDR2 FQGNSA. CDR3 length: 15 residues. Trimming left V 2 bases short and J 1 base short, with 9 bases between. Here the CDR3 reads CASSLLPGSNQPQHF. The CDR3 DNA is TGTGCCAGCAGCTTACTCCCGGGGAGCAATCAGCCCCAGCATTTT.

The rearrangement uses TRBV18 and TRBJ2-1; no reliable D call. V was clipped by 3 bases and J by 10 bases, with 16 bases between them. This CDR3 spans 14 amino acids. CDR1 is KGHSH and CDR2 is LQKENI in the germline V gene. The CDR3: CASSPAVSDIEQFF. The DNA for the CDR3 is TGTGCCAGCTCACCGGCAGTAAGCGACATCGAGCAGTTCTTC.

This clonotype was detected only a few times. The chain employs TRBV7-2 and TRBJ2-5, with D tentatively TRBD2 (7 bases). The germline gives CDR1 SGHTA, CDR2 FQGNSA. Trimming took 1 base from V and 4 from J, leaving 10 bases between them. The CDR3 extends over 14 amino acids. DNA of the CDR3: TGTGCCAGCAGCTTAGAGGGGGGGACAGAGACCCAGTACTTC. Translating gives CASSLEGGTETQYF.

The rearrangement joins TRBV6-5 to TRBJ2-1; TRBD2 matches 14 bases. CDR3 length: 17 amino acids. V trimming: 7 bases; J trimming: 0 bases; junction bases outside the gene matches: 5. Germline V gene data show CDR1 as MNHEY and CDR2 as SVGAGI. CDR3 sequence reads: CASIWTSGGSSYNEQFF. In nucleotides, the CDR3 is TGTGCCAGCATTTGGACTAGCGGGGGGTCCTCCTACAATGAGCAGTTCTTC.

The chain couples TRBV5-1 to TRBJ2-3; 10 nucleotides line up with TRBD2. This CDR3 spans 16 amino acids. V lost 4 bases, J lost 4 bases, and 9 bases stayed unmatched. CDR1 and CDR2 from the germline V gene are SGHRS and YFSETQ. CDR3 region: CASSIQRGGIPDTQYF. The CDR3, as DNA: TGCGCCAGCAGCATTCAGCGGGGGGGCATCCCAGATACGCAGTATTTT.

The chain carries TRBV20-1 and TRBJ1-6; possibly TRBD1 for D (5 bases). Germline lookup yields CDR1 DFQATT and CDR2 SNEGSKA (reference sequence). The V and J ends lost 3 bases and 5 bases respectively, with 5 bases between them. The CDR3 runs to 12 residues. The DNA of the CDR3 is TGCAGTGCTAGGGGGGATAATTCACCCCTCCACTTT. Encoded protein: CSARGDNSPLHF.

This clonotype was seen more than once but under ten times. The chain uses TRBV4-3 and TRBJ1-5; D gene unclear. CDR3 length: 14 amino acids. CDR1 LGHNA and CDR2 YSLEER come from the germline V gene. V gave up 0 bases and J gave up 5 bases, with 8 bases separating them. The CDR3 region has the DNA TGCGCCAGCAGCCAAGATCAGGAGTATCAGCCCCAGCATTTT. Protein: CASSQDQEYQPQHF.

This clonotype was found a few times. The chain has TRBV29-1 and TRBJ2-2; TRBD1 agrees at 9 bases. With V trimmed by 7 bases and J by 1 base, 4 bases remained unmatched. CDR1 SQVTM and CDR2 ANQGSEA come from the germline V gene. CDR3 length: 14 amino acids. CDR3 sequence (DNA): TGCAGCGCATCGGGACAGGGGAACACCGGGGAGCTGTTTTTT. It is translated as CSASGQGNTGELFF.

In nucleotides, the CDR3 is TGTGCCAGCAGCTTCCTCGTCCTTGGCCCCACTGAAAAACTGTTTTTT. This sequence encodes CASSFLVLGPTEKLFF. The V call is TRBV7-2, the J call TRBJ1-4; D not certain. The CDR3 has 16 amino acids. Deletions cut 3 bases from V and 7 bases from J, with 18 bases between. CDR1 SGHTA and CDR2 FQGNSA come from the germline V gene. The full variable domain, rest sourced from reference TRBV7-2 and TRBJ1-4, is GAGVSQSPSNKVTEKGKDVELRCDPISGHTALYWYRQSLGQGLEFLIYFQGNSAPDKSGLPSDRFSAERTGGSVSTLTIQRTQQEDSAVYLCASSFLVLGPTEKLFFGSGTQLSVL.